The rows below give T cell receptor beta chains drawn from one sample of a study of Ad26.COV2.S vaccination and SARS-CoV-2 variants. Profiled with immunoSEQ multiplex PCR; TCRdb holds only in-frame clones, not every one. The data hold around 320,000 clones, with around four fifths observed a single time. Sequencing used peripheral blood, obtained in a trial of Ad26.COV2.S vaccine versus placebo. The origin of the receptors is a person between 18 and 65 years old who received the Ad26.COV2.S COVID-19 vaccine or a placebo. Each CDR3 is given with its conserved first and last residue. The order of the fields is CDR3 DNA, CDR3 protein, clone size, V gene, J gene, D gene. D genes are given only for firm matches. Only part of the rows carry a size: once, few, many, or a class if the clone is expanded.

TGTGCCAGCAAAGTTCCCTGGGGGGAGACCCAGTACTTC	CASKVPWGETQYF	.	TRBV28	TRBJ2-5	.
TGTGCCAGCAGCTTGGAAGGACTCCCGGGAGAGACCCAGTACTTC	CASSLEGLPGETQYF	.	TRBV5-4	TRBJ2-5	.
TGTGCCAGCAGCTACGGGACAGGCCCCTACGAGCAGTACTTC	CASSYGTGPYEQYF	.	TRBV7-8	TRBJ2-7	TRBD1
TGTGCCAGCAGTGCCCTTGGGAGGGGACACCAAGAGACCCAGTACTTC	CASSALGRGHQETQYF	.	TRBV2	TRBJ2-5	TRBD2
TGTGCCAGCAGCCAAGGTAGGGGGGAAAGCACAGATACGCAGTATTTT	CASSQGRGESTDTQYF	.	TRBV14	TRBJ2-3	.
TGTGCCAGCTCACCTACGGACAGGGACTATGGCTACACCTTC	CASSPTDRDYGYTF	.	TRBV18	TRBJ1-2	TRBD1
TGTGCCAGCAGCTTAGACCCGGGCTACGAGCAGTACTTC	CASSLDPGYEQYF	.	TRBV11-1	TRBJ2-7	.
TGTGCCAGCAGCCTTGGGACTAGCGGGGGGGATCCTTACAATGAGCAGTTCTTC	CASSLGTSGGDPYNEQFF	few	TRBV7-2	TRBJ2-1	TRBD2
TGTGCCAGTAGTATAGACGCATACCCGGTGGTCGGGTATGGCTACACCTTC	CASSIDAYPVVGYGYTF	.	TRBV19	TRBJ1-2	.
TGTGCCAGCAGTTTGGGCAGTCGAGAGAGCTCCTACGAGCAGTACTTC	CASSLGSRESSYEQYF	.	TRBV28	TRBJ2-7	.
TGTGCCAGCAGCTTTCAACTAGCTGCCAGTGAGCAGTTCTTC	CASSFQLAASEQFF	.	TRBV7-9	TRBJ2-1	.
TGTGCCAGCAGCTTGGATTGGGGGGGATTTCAGCCCCAGCATTTT	CASSLDWGGFQPQHF	.	TRBV5-5	TRBJ1-5	.
TGTGCCAGCAGCTTAGGCGGGGGGGTTATCTACGAGCAGTACTTC	CASSLGGGVIYEQYF	few	TRBV7-9	TRBJ2-7	TRBD2
TGCGCCAGCAGCCGGGACAGTTTTAACTATGGCTACACCTTC	CASSRDSFNYGYTF	.	TRBV5-1	TRBJ1-2	TRBD1
TGTGCCAGCAGTGGGGGCAGGACTAACTATGGCTACACCTTC	CASSGGRTNYGYTF	.	TRBV2	TRBJ1-2	.
TGCGCCAGCCGCCCCGAGACTAGTGGGGAGACCCAGTACTTC	CASRPETSGETQYF	.	TRBV5-1	TRBJ2-5	.
TGTGCCAGCAGGGAGAGGGGCTCCAAAAACATTCAGTACTTC	CASRERGSKNIQYF	.	TRBV28	TRBJ2-4	.
TGCGCCAGCAGCGTGACGGACACTGAAGCTTTCTTT	CASSVTDTEAFF	.	TRBV5-1	TRBJ1-1	.
TGTGCCAGCAGTGAGCCTATAGACAGGGGAGGGGAGCAGTACTTC	CASSEPIDRGGEQYF	.	TRBV2	TRBJ2-7	.